The T cell receptor (beta chain) under discussion was sequenced for a study of blood T cell repertoires in COVID-19 (dated by TCRdb to 2018 to 2021). Regarding the study in general: Samples covering the acute and convalescent phases of COVID-19 were provided by collaborators in the United States, Italy and Spain. The repertoires were released in a freely available public database meant as a resource for research on the immune response to SARS-CoV-2. Where available, HLA class I and class II types were taken from metadata supplied by the sample provider and were not determined by assay-based typing. Sample metadata almost always included a de-identified subject ID, COVID-19 status, age in years and sex. The prospective study material was composed of cDNA or gDNA derived from T cells, B-cell-depleted T cells, or PBMCs. The samples were drawn from the first 160 participants of the ongoing ImmuneRACE study and from 950 to 1,500 subjects provided by 6 global collaborators. Subjects who had been exposed to COVID-19, were actively infected with it, or had recovered from it provided the deeply sampled blood TCRbeta repertoires that made up the dataset.

The investigation overall reported the following: The quantity of clinical and demographic metadata differed by source and by participant and was supplied without curation.

TCRbeta CDR3 regions were amplified from genomic DNA by means of the immunoSEQ Assay, a bias-controlled multiplex PCR. The authors processed their data as follows. Nucleated cell counts per sample were estimated from amplification of reference gene primers within the assay. To quantify the absolute abundance of each unique TCRbeta CDR3 rearrangement, sequence reads were collapsed and filtered. For each sample, productive Simpson clonality was calculated as the square root of Simpson's diversity index across productive rearrangements. TCRdb limited this immuneACCESS table to in-frame rearrangements with V and J called. A share of clones is missing; checked studies link under half to unresolved V genes, and the rest is unexplained. Clone size and V and J calls were adopted from that table, with D and trimming inferred from the DNA. This sample gives 40,000 or so clones in total; about 90% of them show up just once. The top ten clonotypes cover roughly an eighth of the sample.

Note on this clone: Its binding antigen is unknown. Base qualities were left out, and no much larger clone turns up one base away.

Collaborating institutions collected whole blood in K2EDTA tubes following their own protocols. For TCRbeta analysis, collaborators shipped samples in one of three forms: frozen whole blood, isolated PBMCs, or DNA extracted from either of those sample types. The sample consisted of peripheral blood. This clonotype was sampled from a human donor in a cohort sampled during active COVID-19.

The CDR3 region has the sequence CASSLAGTGPEAFF. The DNA reads as follows: TGTGCCAGCAGCTTAGCAGGGACAGGGCCTGAAGCTTTCTTT. The chain couples TRBV7-8 to TRBJ1-1; the central 9 bases match TRBD1. Ends trimmed: V by 0 bases, J by 6 bases; bases unmatched to a gene: 2. From its cysteine to its phenylalanine, the CDR3 spans 14 amino acids. Only CDR3 DNA remains: 42 bases, in frame from the first base. The germline V gene gives CDR1 as SGHVS and CDR2 as FQNEAQ.